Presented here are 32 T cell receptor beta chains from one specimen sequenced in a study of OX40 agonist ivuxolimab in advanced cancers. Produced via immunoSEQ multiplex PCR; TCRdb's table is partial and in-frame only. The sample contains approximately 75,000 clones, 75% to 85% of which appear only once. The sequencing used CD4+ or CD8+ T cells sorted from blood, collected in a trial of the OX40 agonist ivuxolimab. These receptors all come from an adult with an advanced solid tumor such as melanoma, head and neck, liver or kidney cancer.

In DNA form, the CDR3 reads TGTGCCAGTAAGGGACAGACCAATCAGCCCCAGCATTTT. Translation: CASKGQTNQPQHF. J is TRBJ1-5 and V is TRBV2, with 7 bases aligning to TRBD1. V lost 9 bases, J lost 3 bases, and 5 bases stayed unmatched. CDR1 SNHLY and CDR2 FYNNEI come from the germline V gene. The CDR3 spans 13 residues.

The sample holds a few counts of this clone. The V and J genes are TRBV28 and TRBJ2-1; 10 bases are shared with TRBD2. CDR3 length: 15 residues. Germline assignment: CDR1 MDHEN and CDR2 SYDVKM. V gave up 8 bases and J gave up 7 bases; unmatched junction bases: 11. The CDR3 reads CASRPSGRAGNEQFF. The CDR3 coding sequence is TGTGCCAGCCGTCCCAGCGGGAGGGCCGGGAATGAGCAGTTCTTC.

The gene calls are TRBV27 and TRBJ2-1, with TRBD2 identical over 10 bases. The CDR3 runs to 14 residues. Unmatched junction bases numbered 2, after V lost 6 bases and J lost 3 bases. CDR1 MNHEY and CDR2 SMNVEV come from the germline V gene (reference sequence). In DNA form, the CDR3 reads TGTGCCAGCAGACTAGCGGGGCACTACAATGAGCAGTTCTTC. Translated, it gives CASRLAGHYNEQFF.

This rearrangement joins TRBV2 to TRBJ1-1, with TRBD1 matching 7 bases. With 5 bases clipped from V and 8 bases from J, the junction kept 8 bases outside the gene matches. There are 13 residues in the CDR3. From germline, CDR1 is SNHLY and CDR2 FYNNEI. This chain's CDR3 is CASSTPPGQEAFF. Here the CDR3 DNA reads TGTGCCAGCAGTACCCCTCCGGGACAGGAAGCTTTCTTT.

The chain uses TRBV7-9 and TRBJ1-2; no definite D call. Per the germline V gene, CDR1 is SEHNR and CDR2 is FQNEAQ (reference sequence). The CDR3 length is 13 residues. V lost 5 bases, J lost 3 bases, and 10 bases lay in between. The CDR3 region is CASSPFRDYGYTF. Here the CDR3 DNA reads TGTGCCAGCAGCCCCTTTAGGGACTATGGCTACACCTTC.

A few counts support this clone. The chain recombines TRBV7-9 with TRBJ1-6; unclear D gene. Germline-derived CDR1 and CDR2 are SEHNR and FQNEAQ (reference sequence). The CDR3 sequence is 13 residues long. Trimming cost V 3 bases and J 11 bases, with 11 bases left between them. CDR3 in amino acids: CASSLGQTAPLHF. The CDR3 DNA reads TGTGCCAGCAGCTTGGGCCAGACCGCACCCCTCCACTTT. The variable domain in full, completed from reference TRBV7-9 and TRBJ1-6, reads DTGVSQNPRHKITKRGQNVTFRCDPISEHNRLYWYRQTLGQGPEFLTYFQNEAQLEKSRLLSDRFSAERPKGSFSTLEIQRTEQGDSAMYLCASSLGQTAPLHFGNGTRLTVT.

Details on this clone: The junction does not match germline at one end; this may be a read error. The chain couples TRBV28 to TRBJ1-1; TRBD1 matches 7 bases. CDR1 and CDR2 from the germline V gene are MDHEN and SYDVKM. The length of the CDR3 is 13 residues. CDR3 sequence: CASSFWTGSEAFF. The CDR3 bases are TGTGCCAGCAGTTTTTGGACAGGATCTGAGGCTTTCTTT.

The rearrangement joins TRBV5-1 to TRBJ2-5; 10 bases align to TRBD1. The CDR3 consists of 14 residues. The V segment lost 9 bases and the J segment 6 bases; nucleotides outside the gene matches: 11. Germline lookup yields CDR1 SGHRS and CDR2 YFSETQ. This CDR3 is CATKTGTGVQTQYF. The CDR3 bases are TGCGCCACCAAAACCGGGACAGGGGTGCAGACCCAGTACTTC.

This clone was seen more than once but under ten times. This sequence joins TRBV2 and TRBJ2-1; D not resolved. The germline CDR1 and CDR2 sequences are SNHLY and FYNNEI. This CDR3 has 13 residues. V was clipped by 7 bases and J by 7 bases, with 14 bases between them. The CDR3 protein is CASTINHWNEQFF. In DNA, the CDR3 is TGTGCCAGCACCATAAATCACTGGAATGAGCAGTTCTTC.

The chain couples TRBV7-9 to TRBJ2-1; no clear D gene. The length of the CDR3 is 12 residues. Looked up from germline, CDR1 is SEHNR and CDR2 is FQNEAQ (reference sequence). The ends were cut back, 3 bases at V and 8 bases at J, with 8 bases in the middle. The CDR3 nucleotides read TGTGCCAGCAGCTTGAAGGGCGATGAGCAGTTCTTC. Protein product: CASSLKGDEQFF. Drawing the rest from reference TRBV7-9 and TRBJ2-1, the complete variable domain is DTGVSQNPRHKITKRGQNVTFRCDPISEHNRLYWYRQTLGQGPEFLTYFQNEAQLEKSRLLSDRFSAERPKGSFSTLEIQRTEQGDSAMYLCASSLKGDEQFFGPGTRLTVL.

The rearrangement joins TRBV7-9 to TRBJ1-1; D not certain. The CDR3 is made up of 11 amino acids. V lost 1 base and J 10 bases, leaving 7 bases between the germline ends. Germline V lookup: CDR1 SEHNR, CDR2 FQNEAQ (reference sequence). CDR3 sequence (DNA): TGTGCCAGCAGCTTAGAAAACAGAGCTTTCTTT. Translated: CASSLENRAFF.

In nucleotides, the CDR3 is TGTGCCAGCAGCACCAGGACCAGAAACACTGAAGCTTTCTTT. It specifies CASSTRTRNTEAFF. The chain recombines TRBV7-9 with TRBJ1-1; D ambiguous. V was shortened by 5 bases and J by 2 bases, with 12 bases between the two germline ends. Germline V gene sequence: CDR1 SEHNR, CDR2 FQNEAQ (reference sequence). CDR3 size: 14 residues.

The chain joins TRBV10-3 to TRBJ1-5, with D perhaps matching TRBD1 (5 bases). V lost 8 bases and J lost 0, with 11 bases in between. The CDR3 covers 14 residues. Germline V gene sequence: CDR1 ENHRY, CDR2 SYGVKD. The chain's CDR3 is CAIAPGVSNQPQHF. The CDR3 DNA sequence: TGTGCCATCGCCCCGGGGGTTAGCAATCAGCCCCAGCATTTT.

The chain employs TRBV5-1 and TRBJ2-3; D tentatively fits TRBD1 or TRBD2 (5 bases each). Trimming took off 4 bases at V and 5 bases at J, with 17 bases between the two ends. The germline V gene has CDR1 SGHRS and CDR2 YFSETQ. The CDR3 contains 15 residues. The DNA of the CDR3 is TGCGCCAGCAGCCTTGATATCGGGGCCGGAGATACGCAGTATTTT. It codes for CASSLDIGAGDTQYF.

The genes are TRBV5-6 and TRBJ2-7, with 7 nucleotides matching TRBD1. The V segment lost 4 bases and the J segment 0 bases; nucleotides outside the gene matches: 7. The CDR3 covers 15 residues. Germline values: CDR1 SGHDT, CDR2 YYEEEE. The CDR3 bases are TGTGCCAGCAGCCCCCTAGGGACAGACTCCTACGAGCAGTACTTC. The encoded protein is CASSPLGTDSYEQYF. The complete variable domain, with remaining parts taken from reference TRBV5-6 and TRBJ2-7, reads DAGVTQSPTHLIKTRGQQVTLRCSPKSGHDTVSWYQQALGQGPQFIFQYYEEEERQRGNFPDRFSGHQFPNYSSELNVNALLLGDSALYLCASSPLGTDSYEQYFGPGTRLTVT.

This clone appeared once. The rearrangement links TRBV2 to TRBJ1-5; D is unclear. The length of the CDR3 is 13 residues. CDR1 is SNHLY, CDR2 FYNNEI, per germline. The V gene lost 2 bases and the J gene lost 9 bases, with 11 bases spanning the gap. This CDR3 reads CASSEREPRPQHF. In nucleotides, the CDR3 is TGTGCCAGCAGTGAAAGGGAGCCTAGGCCCCAGCATTTT. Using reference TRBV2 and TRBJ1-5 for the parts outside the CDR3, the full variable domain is EPEVTQTPSHQVTQMGQEVILRCVPISNHLYFYWYRQILGQKVEFLVSFYNNEISEKSEIFDDQFSVERPDGSNFTLKIRSTKLEDSAMYFCASSEREPRPQHFGDGTRLSIL.

The CDR3 region is CASSVAGGQETQYF. DNA of the CDR3: TGTGCCAGCAGCGTAGCGGGGGGGCAAGAGACCCAGTACTTC. The chain combines TRBV9 with TRBJ2-5; 8 nucleotides line up with TRBD2. Trimming removed 0 bases from V and 2 bases from J; junction bases left unmatched: 0. This CDR3 region has 14 residues. Looked up from germline, CDR1 is SGDLS and CDR2 is YYNGEE. Full variable domain (outside the CDR3, taken from reference TRBV9 and TRBJ2-5): DSGVTQTPKHLITATGQRVTLRCSPRSGDLSVYWYQQSLDQGLQFLIQYYNGEERAKGNILERFSAQQFPDLHSELNLSSLELGDSALYFCASSVAGGQETQYFGPGTRLLVL.

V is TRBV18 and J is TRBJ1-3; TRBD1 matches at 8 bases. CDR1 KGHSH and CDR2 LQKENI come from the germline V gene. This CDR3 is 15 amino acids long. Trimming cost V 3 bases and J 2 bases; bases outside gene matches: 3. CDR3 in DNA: TGTGCCAGCTCACCGGACAGGGTGACTGGAAACACCATATATTTT. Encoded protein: CASSPDRVTGNTIYF.

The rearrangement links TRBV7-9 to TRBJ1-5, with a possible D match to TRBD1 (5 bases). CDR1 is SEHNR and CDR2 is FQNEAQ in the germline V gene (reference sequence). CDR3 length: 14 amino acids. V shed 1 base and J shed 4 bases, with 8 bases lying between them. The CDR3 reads CASSLEQDNQPQHF. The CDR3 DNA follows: TGTGCCAGCAGCTTAGAACAGGATAATCAGCCCCAGCATTTT. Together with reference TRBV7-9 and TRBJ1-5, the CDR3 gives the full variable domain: DTGVSQNPRHKITKRGQNVTFRCDPISEHNRLYWYRQTLGQGPEFLTYFQNEAQLEKSRLLSDRFSAERPKGSFSTLEIQRTEQGDSAMYLCASSLEQDNQPQHFGDGTRLSIL.

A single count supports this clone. The DNA of the CDR3 is TGTGCCACCAGCAGAGCGAAAGGGGTCGGGGACACTGAAGCTTTCTTT. It translates to CATSRAKGVGDTEAFF. The J gene is TRBJ1-1, the V gene TRBV15; a weak D match, TRBD1 (5 bases). This CDR3 is built from 16 residues. Per germline, CDR1 LNHNV and CDR2 YYDKDF (reference sequence). Deletions cut 1 base from V and 3 bases from J, with 15 bases between. Combining the CDR3 with reference TRBV15 and TRBJ1-1 gives the whole variable domain DAMVIQNPRYQVTQFGKPVTLSCSQTLNHNVMYWYQQKSSQAPKLLFHYYDKDFNNEADTPDNFQSRRPNTSFCFLDIRSPGLGDTAMYLCATSRAKGVGDTEAFFGQGTRLTVV.

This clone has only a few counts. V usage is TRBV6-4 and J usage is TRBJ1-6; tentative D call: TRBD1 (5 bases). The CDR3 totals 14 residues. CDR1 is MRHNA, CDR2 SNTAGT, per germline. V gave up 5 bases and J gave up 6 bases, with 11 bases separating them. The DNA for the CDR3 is TGTGCCAGCAGTCGGGACGGCTTTAATTCACCCCTCCACTTT. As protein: CASSRDGFNSPLHF.

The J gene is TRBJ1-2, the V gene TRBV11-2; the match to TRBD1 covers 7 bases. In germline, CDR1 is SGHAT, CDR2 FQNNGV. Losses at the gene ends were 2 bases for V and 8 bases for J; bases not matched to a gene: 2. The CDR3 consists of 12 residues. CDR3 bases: TGTGCCAGCAGCTTACCAGGGGGAGGCTACACCTTC. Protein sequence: CASSLPGGGYTF.

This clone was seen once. DNA for the CDR3: TGTGCCAGTACCAACAGGGGCCGAGGCTACACCTTC. Its translation is CASTNRGRGYTF. The genes are TRBV19 and TRBJ1-2, with 7 bases that match TRBD1. CDR3 length equals 12 residues. CDR1 is LNHDA and CDR2 is SQIVND in the germline V gene (reference sequence). V was pared by 7 bases and J by 8 bases, with 7 bases of the junction left unmatched.

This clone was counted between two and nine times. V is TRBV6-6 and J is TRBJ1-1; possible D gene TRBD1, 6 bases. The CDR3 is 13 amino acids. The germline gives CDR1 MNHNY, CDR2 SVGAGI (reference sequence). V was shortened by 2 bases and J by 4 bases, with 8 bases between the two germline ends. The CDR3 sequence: CASSYQGTTEAFF. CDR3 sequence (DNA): TGTGCCAGCAGTTACCAGGGGACCACTGAAGCTTTCTTT.

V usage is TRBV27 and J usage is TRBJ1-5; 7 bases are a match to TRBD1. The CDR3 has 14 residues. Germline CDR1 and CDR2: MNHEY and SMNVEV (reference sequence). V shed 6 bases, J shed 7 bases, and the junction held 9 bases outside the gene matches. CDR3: CASRQGVQGQPQHF. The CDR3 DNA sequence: TGTGCCAGCAGGCAGGGGGTTCAGGGCCAGCCCCAGCATTTT.

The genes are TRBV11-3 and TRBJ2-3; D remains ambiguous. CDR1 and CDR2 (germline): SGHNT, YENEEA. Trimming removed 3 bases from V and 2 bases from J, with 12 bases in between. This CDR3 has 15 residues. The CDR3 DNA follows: TGTGCCAGCAGCTTCGGCTTCGGTTACACAGATACGCAGTATTTT. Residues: CASSFGFGYTDTQYF.

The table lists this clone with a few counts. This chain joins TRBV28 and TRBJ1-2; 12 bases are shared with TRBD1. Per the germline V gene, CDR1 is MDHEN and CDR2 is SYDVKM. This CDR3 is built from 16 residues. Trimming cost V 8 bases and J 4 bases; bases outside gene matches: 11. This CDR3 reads CASLLVGTGGSYGYTF. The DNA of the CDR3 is TGTGCCAGCCTCCTCGTAGGGACAGGGGGCAGCTATGGCTACACCTTC.

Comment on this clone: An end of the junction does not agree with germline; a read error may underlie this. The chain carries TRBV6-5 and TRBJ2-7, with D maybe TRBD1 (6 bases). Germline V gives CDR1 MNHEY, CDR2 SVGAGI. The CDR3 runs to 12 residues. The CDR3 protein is CASSYPQGLATF. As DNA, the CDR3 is TGTGCCAGCAGTTATCCACAGGGCTTAGCTACCTTC.

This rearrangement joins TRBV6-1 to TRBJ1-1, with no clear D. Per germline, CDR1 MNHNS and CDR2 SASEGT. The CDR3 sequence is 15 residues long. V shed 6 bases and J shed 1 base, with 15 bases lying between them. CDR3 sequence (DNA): TGTGCCAGCAGCAAATGGGCGGAAGAGAACACTGAAGCTTTCTTT. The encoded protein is CASSKWAEENTEAFF.

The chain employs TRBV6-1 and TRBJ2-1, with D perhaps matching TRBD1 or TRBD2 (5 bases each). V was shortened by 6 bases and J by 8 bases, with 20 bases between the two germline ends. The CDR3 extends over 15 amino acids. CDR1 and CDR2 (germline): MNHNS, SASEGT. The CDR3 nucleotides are TGTGCCAGCAGGATCGGGACGGGCCATAAGGATGAGCAGTTCTTC. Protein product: CASRIGTGHKDEQFF.

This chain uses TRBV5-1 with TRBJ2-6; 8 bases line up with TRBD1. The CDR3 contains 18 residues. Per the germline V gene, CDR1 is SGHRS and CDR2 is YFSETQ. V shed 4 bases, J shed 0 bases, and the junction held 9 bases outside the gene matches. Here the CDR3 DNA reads TGCGCCAGCAGCCTGGGACAGGCTGTAGTCTCTGGGGCCAACGTCCTGACTTTC. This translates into CASSLGQAVVSGANVLTF.

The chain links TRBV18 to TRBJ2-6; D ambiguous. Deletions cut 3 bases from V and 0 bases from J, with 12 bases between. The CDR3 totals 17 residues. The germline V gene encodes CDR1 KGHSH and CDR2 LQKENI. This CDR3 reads CASSPRTPASGANVLTF. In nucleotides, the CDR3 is TGTGCCAGCTCACCTAGGACCCCTGCCTCTGGGGCCAACGTCCTGACTTTC.